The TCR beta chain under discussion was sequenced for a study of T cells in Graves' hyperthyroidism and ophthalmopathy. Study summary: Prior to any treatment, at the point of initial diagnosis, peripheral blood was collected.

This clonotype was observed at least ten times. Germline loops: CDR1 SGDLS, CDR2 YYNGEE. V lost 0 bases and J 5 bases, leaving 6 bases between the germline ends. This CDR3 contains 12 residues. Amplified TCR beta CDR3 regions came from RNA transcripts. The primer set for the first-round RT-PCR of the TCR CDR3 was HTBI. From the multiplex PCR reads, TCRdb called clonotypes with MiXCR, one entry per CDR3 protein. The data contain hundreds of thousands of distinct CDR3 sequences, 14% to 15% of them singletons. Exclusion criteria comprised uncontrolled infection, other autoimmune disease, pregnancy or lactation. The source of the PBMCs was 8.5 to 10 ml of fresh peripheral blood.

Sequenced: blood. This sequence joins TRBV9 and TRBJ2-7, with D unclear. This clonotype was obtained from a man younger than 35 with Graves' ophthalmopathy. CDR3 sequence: CASSVEGDEQYF. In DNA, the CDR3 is TGTGCCAGCAGCGTAGAAGGAGACGAGCAGTACTTC.